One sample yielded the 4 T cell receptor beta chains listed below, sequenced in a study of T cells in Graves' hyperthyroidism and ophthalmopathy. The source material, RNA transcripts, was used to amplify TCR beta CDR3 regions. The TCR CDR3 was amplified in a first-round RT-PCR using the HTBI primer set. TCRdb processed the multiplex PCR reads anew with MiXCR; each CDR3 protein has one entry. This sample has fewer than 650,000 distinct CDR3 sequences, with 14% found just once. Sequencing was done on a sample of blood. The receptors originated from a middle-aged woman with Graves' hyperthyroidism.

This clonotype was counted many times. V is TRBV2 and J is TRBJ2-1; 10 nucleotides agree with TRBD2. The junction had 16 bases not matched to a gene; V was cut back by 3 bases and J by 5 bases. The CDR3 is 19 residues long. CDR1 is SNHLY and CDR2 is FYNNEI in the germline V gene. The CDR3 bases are TGTGCCAGCAGTGAGCAGAATTCTCCTAGCGGGAGAATTAACAATGAGCAGTTCTTC. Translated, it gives CASSEQNSPSGRINNEQFF. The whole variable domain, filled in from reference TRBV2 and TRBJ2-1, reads EPEVTQTPSHQVTQMGQEVILRCVPISNHLYFYWYRQILGQKVEFLVSFYNNEISEKSEIFDDQFSVERPDGSNFTLKIRSTKLEDSAMYFCASSEQNSPSGRINNEQFFGPGTRLTVL.

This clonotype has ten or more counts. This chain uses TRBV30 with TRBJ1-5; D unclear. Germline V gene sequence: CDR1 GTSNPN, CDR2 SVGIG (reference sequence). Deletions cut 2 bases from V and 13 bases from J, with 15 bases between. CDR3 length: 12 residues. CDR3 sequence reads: CAWSTTAGWQHF. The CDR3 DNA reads TGTGCCTGGAGTACGACGGCCGGCTGGCAGCATTTT.

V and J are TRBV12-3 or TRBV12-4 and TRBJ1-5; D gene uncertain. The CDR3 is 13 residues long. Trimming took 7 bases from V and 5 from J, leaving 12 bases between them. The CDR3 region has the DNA TGTGCCAGCAAGCCCGAGGGTGATCAGCCCCAGCATTTT. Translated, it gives CASKPEGDQPQHF.

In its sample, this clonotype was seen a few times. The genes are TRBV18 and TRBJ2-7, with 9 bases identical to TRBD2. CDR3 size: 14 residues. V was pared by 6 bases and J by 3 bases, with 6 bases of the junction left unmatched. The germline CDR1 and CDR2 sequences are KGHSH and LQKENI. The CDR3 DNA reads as TGTGCCAGCTCGCCGAGCGGGAGGAGCTACGAGCAGTACTTC. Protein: CASSPSGRSYEQYF. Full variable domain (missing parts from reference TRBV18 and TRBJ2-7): NAGVMQNPRHLVRRRGQEARLRCSPMKGHSHVYWYRQLPEEGLKFMVYLQKENIIDESGMPKERFSAEFPKEGPSILRIQQVVRGDSAAYFCASSPSGRSYEQYFGPGTRLTVT.